This T cell receptor (beta chain) is from a study of T cell responses to AZD1222 COVID-19 vaccine. Overall study results and limits: Reportedly, nearly half the spike-specific TCRs target unmutated variant regions.

The length of the CDR3 is 15 residues. With V trimmed by 1 base and J by 5 bases, 8 bases remained unmatched. Germline V gene sequence: CDR1 MNHEY, CDR2 SVGEGT. Measured with immunoSEQ multiplex PCR; TCRdb has only the in-frame clones, and not every one. The repertoire consists of about 120,000 clones, with roughly 87% occurring once and the leading ten covering roughly 1.1%. A remark on this clone: Its antigen remains unidentified.

The TCR originated in an adult in good health. The material sequenced was peripheral blood, taken on day 0 of AZD1222 vaccination. This sequence joins TRBV6-2 or TRBV6-3 and TRBJ2-7, with 7 bases that match TRBD1. This CDR3 reads CASSYLSGGIDEQYF. The CDR3 DNA reads as TGTGCCAGCAGTTACTTGTCAGGGGGTATCGACGAGCAGTACTTC.